This TCR beta chain was recovered during a study of vaccination effects on CD4 cells after COVID-19. About the study: Samples that were drawn after vaccination came a median of 72 days after the second dose.

To note about this clone: Its antigen remains unknown.

Germline V gene data show CDR1 as SGDLS and CDR2 as YYNGEE. Trimming shortened V by 0 bases and J by 6 bases, and 9 bases separated the two germline ends. CDR3 length equals 13 residues. ViraFEST used viral peptide pools to expand antigen-specific CD4+ T cells before sequencing. Cells that had been cultured for roughly ten days were the source of isolated CD4+ T cells. Sometime from March through December 2020, the person acquired a SARS-CoV-2 infection that PCR confirmed. Each person got two doses of an mRNA SARS-CoV-2 vaccine, BNT162b2 or mRNA-1273. The study's findings and limits: In convalescent patients, vaccine-induced clones largely differed from infection-induced clones.

Generated by immunoSEQ multiplex PCR, the TCRdb table keeps only in-frame clones and is missing some. The sample lists under 20,000 clones; around 74% were seen once. The rearrangement links TRBV9 to TRBJ1-2; D not certain. This TCR derives from a human donor who had a prior SARS-CoV-2 infection. This material consisted of CD4+ T cells from PBMCs cultured with SARS-CoV-2 spike peptides, taken after COVID-19 vaccination. In DNA form, the CDR3 reads TGTGCCAGCAGCGTAGTAGAGGGAGATGGCTACACCTTC. Protein: CASSVVEGDGYTF.